The source of this TCR beta chain is a study of blood T cell repertoires in COVID-19. Study details: Samples taken during acute and convalescent COVID-19 were collected in the United States, Italy and Spain. PBMCs, B-cell-depleted T cells, or T cells were the source of the cDNA or gDNA that made up the material.

In the authors' workflow: Amplification of reference gene primers provided the estimated nucleated cell counts. Here immunoSEQ multiplex PCR was the method, and the copy in TCRdb shows in-frame clones only, minus some. The D gene and trimming were derived from the DNA, and the V and J assignments and clone size from that table. This table holds 65,000 to 80,000 clones, roughly nine tenths found once. The TCR originated in a man at least 80 years old in a cohort sampled during active COVID-19. The sample consisted of peripheral blood.

Here the CDR3 DNA reads TGCAGCGTAGGACAGGGAATAAATGAAGCTTTCTTT. Its protein is CSVGQGINEAFF. This chain joins TRBV29-1 and TRBJ1-1; TRBD1 matches at 8 bases. The germline gives CDR1 SQVTM, CDR2 ANQGSEA. The CDR3 runs to 12 residues. After removal of 6 bases from V and 7 bases from J, the junction contained 7 bases not matched to a gene. The entire variable domain, with the rest obtained from reference TRBV29-1 and TRBJ1-1, is as follows: SAVISQKPSRDICQRGTSLTIQCQVDSQVTMMFWYRQQPGQSLTLIATANQGSEATYESGFVIDKFPISRPNLTFSTLTVSNMSPEDSSIYLCSVGQGINEAFFGQGTRLTVV.